This TCR beta chain was recorded in a study of blood T cell repertoires in COVID-19. Study details: The analysed material was cDNA or gDNA that came from T cells, B-cell-depleted T cells, or PBMCs.

This table comes from immunoSEQ multiplex PCR, and its TCRdb copy is limited to in-frame clones, with some not included. Among a few hundred thousand clones, 65% to 90% were seen once, and the ten largest hold just under 7.5%. The material sequenced was peripheral blood. This TCR was sampled from a woman between 50 and 59 years old with acute or convalescent COVID-19.

CDR3 coding DNA: TGTGCCAGCAGCTTAGTTAGCGGGGAGGGGTACGAGCAGTACTTC. This translates into CASSLVSGEGYEQYF. The V gene is TRBV7-2, the J gene TRBJ2-7; 8 bases are shared with TRBD2. The CDR3 has 15 amino acids. CDR1 and CDR2 from the germline V gene are SGHTA and FQGNSA. V lost 1 base, J lost 4 bases, and 6 bases stayed unmatched.